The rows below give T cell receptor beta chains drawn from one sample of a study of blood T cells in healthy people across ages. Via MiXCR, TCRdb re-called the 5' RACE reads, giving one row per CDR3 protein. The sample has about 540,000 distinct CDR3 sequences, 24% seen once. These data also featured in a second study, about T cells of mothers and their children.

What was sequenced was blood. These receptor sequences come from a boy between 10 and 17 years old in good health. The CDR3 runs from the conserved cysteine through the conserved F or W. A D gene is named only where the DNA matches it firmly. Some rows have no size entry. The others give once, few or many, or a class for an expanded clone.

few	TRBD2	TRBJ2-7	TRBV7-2	CASSLGAGETYEQYF	TGTGCCAGCAGCTTAGGGGCGGGGGAAACCTACGAGCAGTACTTC
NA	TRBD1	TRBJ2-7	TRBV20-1	CSARGTGQARTYEQYF	TGCAGTGCTAGAGGGACAGGACAGGCGCGGACTTACGAGCAGTACTTC
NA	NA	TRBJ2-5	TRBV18	CASSPDFRQLQETQYF	TGTGCCAGCTCACCTGATTTCAGACAGCTCCAAGAGACCCAGTACTTC
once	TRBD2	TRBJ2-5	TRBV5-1	CASKALAGGETQYF	TGCGCCAGCAAAGCTTTAGCGGGCGGGGAGACCCAGTACTTC
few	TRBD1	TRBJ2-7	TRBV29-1	CSALIQGASEQYF	TGCAGCGCCCTCATACAGGGGGCTAGCGAGCAGTACTTC
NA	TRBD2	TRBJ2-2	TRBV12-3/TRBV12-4	CASSFREGTGELFF	TGTGCCAGCAGTTTTAGGGAGGGGACCGGGGAGCTGTTTTTT
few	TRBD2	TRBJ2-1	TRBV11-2	CASSLFRGQGLADNEQFF	TGTGCCAGCAGCTTATTCAGAGGCCAGGGACTAGCGGACAATGAGCAGTTCTTC
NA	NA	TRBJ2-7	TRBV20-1	CSARDIGGEQYF	TGCAGTGCTAGAGATATAGGGGGCGAGCAGTACTTC
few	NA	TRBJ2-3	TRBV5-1	CASSSEGVGETDTQYF	TGCGCCAGCAGCTCGGAAGGCGTGGGGGAGACAGATACGCAGTATTTT
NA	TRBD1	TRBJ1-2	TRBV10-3	CAISSPGGARGGYTF	TGTGCCATCAGTAGCCCAGGGGGGGCACGGGGCGGCTACACCTTC